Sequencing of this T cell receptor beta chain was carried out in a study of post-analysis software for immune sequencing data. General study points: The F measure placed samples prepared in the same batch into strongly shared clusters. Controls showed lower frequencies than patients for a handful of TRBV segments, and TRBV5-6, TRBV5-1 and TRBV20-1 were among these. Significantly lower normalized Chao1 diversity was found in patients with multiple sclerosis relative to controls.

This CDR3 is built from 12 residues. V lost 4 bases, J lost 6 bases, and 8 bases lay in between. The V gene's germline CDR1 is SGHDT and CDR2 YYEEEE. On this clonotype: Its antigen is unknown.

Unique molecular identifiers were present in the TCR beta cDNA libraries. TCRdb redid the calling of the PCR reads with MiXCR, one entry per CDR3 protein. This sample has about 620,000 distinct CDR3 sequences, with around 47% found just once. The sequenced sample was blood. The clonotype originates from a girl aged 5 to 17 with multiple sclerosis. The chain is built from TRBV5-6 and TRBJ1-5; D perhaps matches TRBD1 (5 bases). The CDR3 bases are TGTGCCAGCAGCGCCGGGGGTCAGCCCCAGCATTTT. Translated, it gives CASSAGGQPQHF.